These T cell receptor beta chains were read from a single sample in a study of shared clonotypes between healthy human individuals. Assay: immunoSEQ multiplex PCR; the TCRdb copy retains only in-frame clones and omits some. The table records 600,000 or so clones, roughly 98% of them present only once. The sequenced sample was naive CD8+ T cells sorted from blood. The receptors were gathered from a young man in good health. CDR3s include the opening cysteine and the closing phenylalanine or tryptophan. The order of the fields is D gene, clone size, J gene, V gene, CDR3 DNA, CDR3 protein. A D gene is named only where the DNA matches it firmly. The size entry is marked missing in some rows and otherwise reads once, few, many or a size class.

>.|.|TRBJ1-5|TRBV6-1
TGTGCCAGCCGTGGACAAACCAATCAGCCCCAGCATTTT
CASRGQTNQPQHF
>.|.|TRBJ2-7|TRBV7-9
TGTGCCAGCAGCGCTAGGACGGACTACGAGCAGTACTTC
CASSARTDYEQYF
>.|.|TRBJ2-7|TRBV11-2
TGTGCCAGCAGCCACATTAGGGCGGGACGCTACGAGCAGTACTTC
CASSHIRAGRYEQYF
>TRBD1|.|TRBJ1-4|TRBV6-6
TGTGCCAGCAGCGAAATTGGGACAGGGAGGGATGAAAAACTGTTTTTT
CASSEIGTGRDEKLFF
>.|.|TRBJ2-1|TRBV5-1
TGCGCCAGCAGCTTGGGACTCTACAATGAGCAGTTCTTC
CASSLGLYNEQFF
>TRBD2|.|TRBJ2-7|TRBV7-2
TGTGCCAGCAGCCGGAGGGCGGGAGGGTCCTACGAGCAGTACTTC
CASSRRAGGSYEQYF
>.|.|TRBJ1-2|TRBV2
TGTGCCGTCCGACAGGCTCATGGCTACACCTTC
CAVRQAHGYTF
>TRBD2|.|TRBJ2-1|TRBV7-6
TGTGCCAGCAGCTTAGAGGCTAGCGGGAGGGCGGTTGAGCAGTTCTTC
CASSLEASGRAVEQFF
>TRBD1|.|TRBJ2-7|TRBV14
TGTGCCAGCAGCCACACTGAGCCCCCACAGGGGAGCTCCTACGAGCAGTACTTC
CASSHTEPPQGSSYEQYF
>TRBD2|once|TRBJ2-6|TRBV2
TGTGCCAGCAGTGAAGCCCCGTTATATGGGGAGGGCTCTGGGGCCAACGTCCTGACTTTC
CASSEAPLYGEGSGANVLTF
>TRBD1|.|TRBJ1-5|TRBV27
TGTGCCAGCAAGGGTAGGGGGCGAGGTAGTCAGCCCCAGCATTTT
CASKGRGRGSQPQHF
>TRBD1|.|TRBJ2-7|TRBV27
TGTGCCAGCAGTATCCTAGGGACAGGGTCGCGGGAGCAGTACTTC
CASSILGTGSREQYF
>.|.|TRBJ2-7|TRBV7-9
TGTGCCAGCAGCTTGGTCGGATACGAGCAGTACTTC
CASSLVGYEQYF
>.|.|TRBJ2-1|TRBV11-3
TGTGCCAGCAGCTCCAGGTCGGTCAATGAGCAGTTCTTC
CASSSRSVNEQFF
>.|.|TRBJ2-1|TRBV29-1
TGCAGCGTCCAAGTTACCACGGGGAACAATGAGCAGTTCTTC
CSVQVTTGNNEQFF
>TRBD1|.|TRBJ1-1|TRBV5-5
TGTGCCAGCAGCTTACCAAGACAGGGGTCGAACACTGAAGCTTTCTTT
CASSLPRQGSNTEAFF